One T cell receptor beta chain is described in this entry. The antigen is not known. The data are from a study of Siglec-9 on CD8 T cells in melanoma. The table came from immunoSEQ multiplex PCR; TCRdb's copy has only in-frame clones and leaves some out. The sample shows about 36,000 clones, roughly four fifths of them seen only once. Study outcomes and limitations: An effector memory CD8+ T-cell subset seemingly accumulating in melanoma was reportedly marked and regulated by Siglec-9.

The CDR3 extends over 20 amino acids. Trimming at V came to 5 bases and at J to 2 bases, leaving 18 bases not matched to a gene. Germline CDR1 reads MNHEY; CDR2 reads SMNVEV (reference sequence). This sequence joins TRBV27 and TRBJ2-3, with 11 bases lining up with TRBD2. Material for sequencing was Siglec-9- CD8+ T cells sorted from blood. The receptor was isolated from a human donor in good health. The CDR3: CASSHLPGLAVPTTTDTQYF. In DNA, the CDR3 is TGTGCCAGCAGTCATCTTCCGGGACTAGCGGTACCTACAACCACAGATACGCAGTATTTT.